This T cell receptor beta chain was sequenced in a study of T cell clonality in common variable immunodeficiency. Broader study findings: CVID subjects had higher TCRbeta clonality than healthy controls, most marked in about a third. What drives increased CVID clonality needs T cell subpopulation sequencing.

The CDR3 is 15 amino acids. Germline CDR1 reads SEHNR; CDR2 reads FQNEAQ (reference sequence). Sequencing was performed with immunoSEQ multiplex PCR; in TCRdb, only in-frame clones are kept and a portion is missing. The sample presents about 52,000 clones, none singletons. This clone has at least ten counts. Its target is unknown. The read ends 3 residues shy of where the CDR3 ends; the end is completed using the germline J gene. The V gene is TRBV7-9, the J gene TRBJ2-2, with TRBD1 matching 7 bases. The specimen sequenced was peripheral blood mononuclear cells. The sequence came from a person aged 18 to 69 in good health. The CDR3 DNA, read in part, is TGTGCCAGCAGCGCCGCACAGGGGCTCTATGAAAAG. Protein product: CASSAAQGLYEK. The complete CDR3 protein is CASSAAQGLYEKLFF.